Listed here are 24 T cell receptor beta chains from one sample, sequenced in a study of T cell clones after liver transplantation. Assay: immunoSEQ multiplex PCR; the TCRdb copy retains only in-frame clones and omits some. The data hold under 150,000 clones, with 75% to 95% observed a single time. The sample consisted of CD4+ T cells from blood, taken 12 months after liver transplant. The receptors derive from a human patient who received a liver transplant. Part of the T cells may come from the graft donor.

CDR3 sequence reads: CASSLRLTGAYSAGAFF. As DNA, the CDR3 is TGTGCCAGCAGCTTACGTCTCACAGGGGCCTATAGCGCAGGGGCTTTCTTT. The V call is TRBV5-6, the J call TRBJ1-1, with TRBD1 identical over 7 bases. The ends lost 2 bases at V and 11 bases at J; junction bases unmatched: 21. The CDR3 runs to 17 residues. Germline-derived CDR1 and CDR2 are SGHDT and YYEEEE.

The chain recombines TRBV13 with TRBJ2-7, with D maybe TRBD2 (6 bases). The CDR3 spans 15 residues. The V gene lost 1 base and the J gene lost 7 bases, with 17 bases spanning the gap. The germline CDR1 and CDR2 sequences are PRHDT and FYEKMQ (reference sequence). The CDR3 reads CASSLDLASKREQYF. The CDR3 nucleotides are TGTGCCAGCAGCTTAGATCTAGCGAGTAAGAGGGAGCAGTACTTC.

The chain employs TRBV5-1 and TRBJ2-5, with D possibly being TRBD1 (6 bases). V gave up 5 bases and J gave up 1 base, with 12 bases separating them. Germline CDR1 SGHRS, CDR2 YFSETQ. The CDR3 loop spans 14 amino acids. CDR3: CASSIQGSQETQYF. The CDR3 DNA reads TGCGCCAGCAGTATACAGGGTTCCCAAGAGACCCAGTACTTC.

CDR3 DNA sequence: TGCGCCAGCAGCTTGGCGGGTAGGGCAGATACGCAGTATTTT. It specifies CASSLAGRADTQYF. The chain employs TRBV5-1 and TRBJ2-3; no definite D call. Germline V lookup: CDR1 SGHRS, CDR2 YFSETQ. V lost 0 bases to trimming and J lost 4 bases, with 9 bases between them. This CDR3 has 14 residues.

The chain joins TRBV5-1 to TRBJ1-1; D gene unclear. The CDR3 has 15 amino acids. Germline CDR1 is SGHRS and CDR2 is YFSETQ. Trimming cost V 5 bases and J 0 bases, with 14 bases left between them. The CDR3 protein is CASSYYELMNTEAFF. CDR3 DNA sequence: TGCGCCAGCAGTTATTACGAGCTCATGAACACTGAAGCTTTCTTT.

This chain uses TRBV4-3 with TRBJ2-1; 9 bases match TRBD2. The CDR3 is made up of 17 amino acids. Germline V CDR1 and CDR2: LGHNA, YSLEER. Trimming cost V 0 bases and J 5 bases; bases outside gene matches: 8. CDR3 region: CASSQDHGAGGNNEQFF. CDR3 bases: TGCGCCAGCAGCCAAGATCACGGAGCGGGGGGAAACAATGAGCAGTTCTTC.

This clone was detected a few times. The chain uses TRBV7-2 and TRBJ1-2; D gene unclear. CDR3 length equals 13 residues. V was clipped by 0 bases and J by 3 bases, with 5 bases between them. Germline-derived CDR1 and CDR2 are SGHTA and FQGNSA. CDR3 in amino acids: CASSLALDYGYTF. The CDR3 DNA follows: TGTGCCAGCAGCTTAGCTCTGGACTATGGCTACACCTTC. Filled out from reference TRBV7-2 and TRBJ1-2, the complete variable domain reads GAGVSQSPSNKVTEKGKDVELRCDPISGHTALYWYRQSLGQGLEFLIYFQGNSAPDKSGLPSDRFSAERTGGSVSTLTIQRTQQEDSAVYLCASSLALDYGYTFGSGTRLTVV.

This clone appeared a few times. This sequence joins TRBV28 and TRBJ1-2; 11 bases fit TRBD1. From germline, CDR1 is MDHEN and CDR2 SYDVKM. The length of the CDR3 is 15 residues. The trim removed 5 bases at V and 5 bases at J, leaving 7 bases unmatched. In DNA form, the CDR3 reads TGTGCCAGCAGTCCCGGACAGGGGGCTCGGTATGGCTACACCTTC. Translation: CASSPGQGARYGYTF.

This chain joins TRBV7-2 and TRBJ2-2, with D unresolved. The CDR3 length is 14 residues. The germline gives CDR1 SGHTA, CDR2 FQGNSA. V lost 2 bases and J lost 5, with 9 bases in between. The CDR3 DNA sequence: TGTGCCAGCAGCTTAACTGGGGATACCGGGGAGCTGTTTTTT. This sequence encodes CASSLTGDTGELFF.

This chain joins TRBV5-6 and TRBJ1-3; 8 positions match TRBD1. CDR1 and CDR2 from the germline V gene are SGHDT and YYEEEE. The J segment lost 7 bases and the V segment lost 4 bases, leaving 10 bases of the junction unmatched. The CDR3 is 15 residues long. Here the CDR3 reads CASSLTGTGFNTIYF. As DNA, the CDR3 is TGTGCCAGCAGCCTAACCGGGACAGGTTTTAACACCATATATTTT.

The V gene is TRBV6-6, the J gene TRBJ1-4; D call uncertain. This CDR3 is 13 amino acids long. Trimming cost V 5 bases and J 7 bases, with 11 bases left between them. Germline V lookup: CDR1 MNHNY, CDR2 SVGAGI (reference sequence). The CDR3 DNA is TGTGCCAGCAGTGCGCGACTAGGTGAAAAACTGTTTTTT. Its protein is CASSARLGEKLFF.

The gene calls are TRBV29-1 and TRBJ1-1; D gene uncertain. CDR3 size: 13 residues. The V end was cut by 6 bases, the J end by 1 base, with 12 bases between. CDR1 and CDR2 (germline): SQVTM, ANQGSEA. The CDR3 sequence is CSVQQNPNTEAFF. The DNA for the CDR3 is TGCAGCGTCCAACAGAACCCGAACACTGAAGCTTTCTTT.

The chain employs TRBV7-6 and TRBJ2-5; D gene uncertain. The CDR3 covers 13 residues. Trimming left V 1 base short and J 2 bases short, with 5 bases between. Germline CDR1 and CDR2: SGHVS and FNYEAQ. The chain's CDR3 is CASSLVLQETQYF. The CDR3 bases are TGTGCCAGCAGCTTAGTATTACAAGAGACCCAGTACTTC.

This chain joins TRBV10-3 and TRBJ2-2; D may be TRBD2 (6 bases). This CDR3 is 15 amino acids long. V was clipped by 3 bases and J by 6 bases, with 14 bases between them. Germline CDR1 reads ENHRY; CDR2 reads SYGVKD. The CDR3 DNA is TGTGCCATCAGTGATGAACGGGACTCCGCCGGGGAGCTGTTTTTT. This codes for CAISDERDSAGELFF.

The CDR3: CSVEKGQGATIDGYTF. The CDR3 DNA is TGCAGCGTTGAAAAGGGTCAGGGGGCCACTATAGATGGCTACACCTTC. V and J are TRBV29-1 and TRBJ1-2, with 8 nucleotides matching TRBD1. Germline CDR1 SQVTM, CDR2 ANQGSEA. This CDR3 is built from 16 residues. V dropped 2 bases and J dropped 6; count of bases not matched to a gene: 14.

This clone has just a few counts. The chain employs TRBV6-5 and TRBJ1-1; D not certain. CDR1 and CDR2 (germline): MNHEY, SVGAGI. CDR3 size: 13 residues. V was clipped by 0 bases and J by 5 bases, with 7 bases between them. The CDR3 sequence is CASSYSLVTEAFF. In nucleotides, the CDR3 is TGTGCCAGCAGTTACTCGCTTGTGACTGAAGCTTTCTTT.

The chain is built from TRBV19 and TRBJ2-5; no clear D. Germline-derived CDR1 and CDR2 are LNHDA and SQIVND (reference sequence). This CDR3 has 13 residues. V was cut by 3 bases and J by 5 bases, with 10 bases left in between. The CDR3 is CASSMNGGETQYF. In DNA form, the CDR3 reads TGTGCCAGTAGTATGAATGGTGGGGAGACCCAGTACTTC.

The CDR3 sequence: CASSRTSGSYEQYF. CDR3 in DNA: TGTGCCAGCAGCCGGACTAGCGGCTCCTACGAGCAGTACTTC. J is TRBJ2-7 and V is TRBV4-2; 10 positions match TRBD2. The CDR3 sequence is 14 residues long. Germline V gene lookup returns CDR1 LGHNA and CDR2 YNFKEQ. V shed 4 bases, J shed 0 bases, and the junction held 0 bases outside the gene matches.

This clone was seen a handful of times. V usage is TRBV5-1 and J usage is TRBJ1-1; D gene unclear. This CDR3 is built from 14 residues. Germline loops: CDR1 SGHRS, CDR2 YFSETQ. V shed 0 bases and J shed 4 bases, with 10 bases lying between them. In DNA, the CDR3 is TGCGCCAGCAGCTTGGCTGTGGCGGGCACTGAAGCTTTCTTT. Translation: CASSLAVAGTEAFF. The full variable domain, its missing parts supplied by reference TRBV5-1 and TRBJ1-1, is KAGVTQTPRYLIKTRGQQVTLSCSPISGHRSVSWYQQTPGQGLQFLFEYFSETQRNKGNFPGRFSGRQFSNSRSEMNVSTLELGDSALYLCASSLAVAGTEAFFGQGTRLTVV.

V gene TRBV7-3 combines with J gene TRBJ2-3; D not certain. V lost 1 base, J lost 6 bases, and 8 bases lay in between. CDR3 length: 13 residues. CDR1 is SGHTA, CDR2 FQGTGA, per germline. CDR3 nucleotide sequence: TGTGCCAGCAGCTTAAGGCCTCGGGATACGCAGTATTTT. It codes for CASSLRPRDTQYF.

The rearrangement links TRBV13 to TRBJ1-2, with D uncertain. The germline V and J ends were trimmed by 1 base and 3 bases, with 9 bases remaining between them. Germline values: CDR1 PRHDT, CDR2 FYEKMQ (reference sequence). The CDR3 covers 14 residues. The CDR3 spells CASSLVAGDYGYTF. The CDR3, as DNA: TGTGCCAGCAGCTTAGTGGCGGGAGACTATGGCTACACCTTC.

The genes are TRBV5-8 and TRBJ1-5; D perhaps matches TRBD1 (6 bases). Trimming left V 4 bases short and J 3 bases short, with 11 bases between. This CDR3 comprises 14 residues. Germline assignment: CDR1 SGHTS and CDR2 YDEGEE. CDR3 in DNA: TGTGCCAGCAGCGGACAGCATCTCAATCAGCCCCAGCATTTT. Residues: CASSGQHLNQPQHF.

This chain connects TRBV4-1 to TRBJ2-1; D is possibly TRBD1 (6 bases). V lost 0 bases to trimming and J lost 2 bases, with 11 bases between them. The CDR3 sequence is 16 residues long. CDR1 is MGHRA, CDR2 YSYEKL, per germline. This CDR3 is CASSQDGDTTYNEQFF. The CDR3 DNA reads TGCGCCAGCAGCCAAGATGGGGACACGACCTACAATGAGCAGTTCTTC.

This clone was recorded a few times. The chain couples TRBV29-1 to TRBJ1-1; TRBD1 matches at 8 bases. Per the germline V gene, CDR1 is SQVTM and CDR2 is ANQGSEA. V gave up 3 bases and J gave up 3 bases; unmatched junction bases: 12. CDR3 size: 16 residues. Written as DNA, the CDR3 is TGCAGCGTTGATAGGTCAGGGGGCGCAAAGGACACTGAAGCTTTCTTT. Translation gives CSVDRSGGAKDTEAFF.